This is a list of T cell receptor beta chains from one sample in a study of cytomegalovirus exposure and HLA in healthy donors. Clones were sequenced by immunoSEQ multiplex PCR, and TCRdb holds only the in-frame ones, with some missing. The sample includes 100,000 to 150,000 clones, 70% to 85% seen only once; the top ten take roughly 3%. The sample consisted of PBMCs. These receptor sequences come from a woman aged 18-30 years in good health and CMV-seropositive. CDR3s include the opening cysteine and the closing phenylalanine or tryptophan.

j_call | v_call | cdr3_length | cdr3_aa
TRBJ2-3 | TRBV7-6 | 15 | CASSWGPRSTDTQYF
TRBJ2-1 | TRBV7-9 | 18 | CASSTQYFGRGFRNEQFF
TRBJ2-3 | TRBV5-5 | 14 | CASRRQGAGDTQYF
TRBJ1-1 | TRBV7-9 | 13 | CASSSPVGTEAFF
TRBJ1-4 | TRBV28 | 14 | CASSLTGGNEKLFF
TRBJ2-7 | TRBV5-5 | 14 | CASSYQGGTYEQYF
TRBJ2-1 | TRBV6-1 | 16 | CASSEVKGTRQNEQFF
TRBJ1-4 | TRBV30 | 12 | CAWNLGREKLFF
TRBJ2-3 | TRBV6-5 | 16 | CASSYVASGTGDTQYF
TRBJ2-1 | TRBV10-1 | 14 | CASSESQSVHEQFF
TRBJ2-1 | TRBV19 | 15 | CASSILLAGGHEQFF
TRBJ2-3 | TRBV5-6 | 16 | CASSWDEGDNTDTQYF
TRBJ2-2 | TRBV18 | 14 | CASSPSQGAGELFF
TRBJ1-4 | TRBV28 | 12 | CASGRRDEKLFF
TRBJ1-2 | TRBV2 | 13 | CASSGQGARGYTF
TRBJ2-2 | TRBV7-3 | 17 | CASSLRGAGTGSGELFF
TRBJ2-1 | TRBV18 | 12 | CASSQGQGGEFF